What follows is one TCR beta chain and its context. No antigen is known for it. No base-level quality is on record; no much larger clone is a single base apart. CDR1 and CDR2 (SEHNR, FQNEAQ) derive from the germline V gene (reference sequence). From the cysteine up to the phenylalanine, the CDR3 has a length of 19 residues. Here the CDR3 DNA is all that survives: 57 bases in frame from base 1. V has 0 bases trimmed and J has 1 base trimmed; junction bases matching no gene number 12. The record originates from a study of blood T cell repertoires in COVID-19 (TCRdb year 2020). In terms of the full investigation: Samples covering the acute and convalescent phases of COVID-19 were provided by collaborators in the United States, Italy and Spain. The samples were drawn from the first 160 participants of the ongoing ImmuneRACE study and from 950 to 1,500 subjects provided by 6 global collaborators. The dataset comprised deeply sampled blood TCRbeta repertoires from subjects exposed to, actively infected with, or recovered from COVID-19. Where available, HLA class I and class II types were obtained from metadata supplied by the sample provider rather than from assay-based typing. The repertoires were released in a freely available public database intended as a resource for research on the immune response to SARS-CoV-2. The material from the prospective study consisted of cDNA or gDNA derived from T cells, B-cell-depleted T cells, or PBMCs. Sample metadata almost always included a de-identified subject ID, COVID-19 status, age in years and sex. Results and caveats for the whole study, not just this receptor: How much clinical and demographic metadata was included differed by source and by participant, and the metadata was provided uncurated.

Collaborating institutions collected whole blood in K2EDTA tubes following their own protocols. Collaborator samples were shipped for TCRbeta analysis as frozen whole blood, isolated PBMCs, or DNA extracted from either sample type. The immunoSEQ Assay, a bias-controlled multiplex PCR, was used to amplify TCRbeta CDR3 regions from genomic DNA. Per the original workflow: The number of nucleated cells in each sample was estimated by amplification of reference gene primers within the assay. To quantify the absolute abundance of each unique TCRbeta CDR3 rearrangement, sequence reads were collapsed and filtered. For each sample, productive Simpson clonality was calculated by taking the square root of Simpson's diversity index across productive rearrangements. TCRdb's version of the immuneACCESS table is confined to in-frame rearrangements and falls short of the full clone set. An unresolved V gene accounts for under half of the shortfall where checked; the remainder is of unknown origin. The D gene and trimming were derived from the DNA, and the V and J assignments and clone size from that table. In all, the sample holds some 110,000 clones, and roughly 88% of those were seen once. Of the sample, around 0.77% falls within the top ten clones.

Rearrangement joined TRBV7-9 to TRBJ2-1; TRBD2 agrees with 7 junctional bases. This sequence originates from a woman in her 70s with acute or convalescent COVID-19. Sequenced sample: peripheral blood. The DNA sequence is given as TGTGCCAGCAGCTTAGCGGCGGGAGCTGCACAAAGGTCCTACAATGAGCAGTTCTTC. The translation is CASSLAAGAAQRSYNEQFF.